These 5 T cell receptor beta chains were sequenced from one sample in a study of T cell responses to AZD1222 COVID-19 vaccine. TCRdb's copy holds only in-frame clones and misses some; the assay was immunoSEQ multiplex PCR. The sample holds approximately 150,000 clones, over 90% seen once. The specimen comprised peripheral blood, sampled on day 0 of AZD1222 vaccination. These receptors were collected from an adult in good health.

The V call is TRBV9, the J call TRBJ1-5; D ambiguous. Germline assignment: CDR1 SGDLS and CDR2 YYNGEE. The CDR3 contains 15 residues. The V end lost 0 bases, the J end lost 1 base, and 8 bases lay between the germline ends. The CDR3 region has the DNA TGTGCCAGCAGCGTAGGGACGGCGAGCAATCAGCCCCAGCATTTT. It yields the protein CASSVGTASNQPQHF.

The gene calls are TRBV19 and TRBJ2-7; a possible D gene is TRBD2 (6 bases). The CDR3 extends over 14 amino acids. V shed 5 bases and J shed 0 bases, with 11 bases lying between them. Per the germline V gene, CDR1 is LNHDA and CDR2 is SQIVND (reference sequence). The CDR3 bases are TGTGCCAGTAGTTACGGAGGGAGCTCCTACGAGCAGTACTTC. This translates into CASSYGGSSYEQYF.

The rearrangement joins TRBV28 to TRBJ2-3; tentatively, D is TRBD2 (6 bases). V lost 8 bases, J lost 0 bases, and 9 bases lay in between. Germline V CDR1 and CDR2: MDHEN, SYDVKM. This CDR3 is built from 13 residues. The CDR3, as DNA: TGTGCCAGCCGCGGGACTAGCACAGATACGCAGTATTTT. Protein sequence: CASRGTSTDTQYF. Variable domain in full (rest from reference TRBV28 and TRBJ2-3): DVKVTQSSRYLVKRTGEKVFLECVQDMDHENMFWYRQDPGLGLRLIYFSYDVKMKEKGDIPEGYSVSREKKERFSLILESASTNQTSMYLCASRGTSTDTQYFGPGTRLTVL.

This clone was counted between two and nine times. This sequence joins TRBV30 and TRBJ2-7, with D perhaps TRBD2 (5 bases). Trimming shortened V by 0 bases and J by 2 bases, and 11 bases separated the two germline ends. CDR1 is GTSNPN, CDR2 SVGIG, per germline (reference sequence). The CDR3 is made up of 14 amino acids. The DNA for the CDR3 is TGTGCCTGGAGTGTACGAGGGCAGGCCTACGAGCAGTACTTC. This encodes CAWSVRGQAYEQYF.

In DNA, the CDR3 is TGTGCCAGTAGTATACAACCGGGGGGTAGCACAGATACGCAGTATTTT. Protein sequence: CASSIQPGGSTDTQYF. The chain combines TRBV19 with TRBJ2-3; 7 positions match TRBD2. V lost 2 bases to trimming and J lost 0 bases; unmatched junction nucleotides: 5. Germline-derived CDR1 and CDR2 are LNHDA and SQIVND (reference sequence). This CDR3 is built from 16 residues.